This TCR beta chain is drawn from a study of blood T cell repertoires in COVID-19. Study information: Nucleic acid was either cDNA or gDNA, and it came from T cells, B-cell-depleted T cells, or PBMCs.

This clone was detected a few times. Data came from immunoSEQ multiplex PCR; TCRdb stores just in-frame clones and leaves some out. The sample has 450,000 to 600,000 clones; around 87% are singletons. Germline V gene sequence: CDR1 LNHDA, CDR2 SQIVND (reference sequence). The CDR3 contains 15 residues. Trimming removed 4 bases at V and 1 base at J, with 13 bases between. Sequenced: PBMCs or T cells enriched from blood (not recorded which). This TCR came from a woman aged 18-30 years who had recovered from COVID-19. The chain joins TRBV19 to TRBJ1-1, with a possible D match to TRBD1 (5 bases). Here the CDR3 reads CASSTKGLANTEAFF. The CDR3 DNA sequence: TGTGCCAGTAGTACCAAGGGGTTGGCGAACACTGAAGCTTTCTTT.